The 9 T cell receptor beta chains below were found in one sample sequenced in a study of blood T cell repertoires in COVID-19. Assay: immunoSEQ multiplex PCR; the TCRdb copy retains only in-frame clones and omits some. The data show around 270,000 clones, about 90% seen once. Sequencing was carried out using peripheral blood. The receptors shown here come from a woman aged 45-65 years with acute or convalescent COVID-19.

The CDR3 spells CASRPVGTDYGYTF. The CDR3 DNA reads TGTGCCAGCAGACCAGTTGGGACAGACTATGGCTACACCTTC. This chain joins TRBV28 and TRBJ1-2, with 7 bases that match TRBD1. Looked up from germline, CDR1 is MDHEN and CDR2 is SYDVKM. V was clipped by 6 bases and J by 3 bases; unmatched bases: 7. The CDR3 spans 14 residues.

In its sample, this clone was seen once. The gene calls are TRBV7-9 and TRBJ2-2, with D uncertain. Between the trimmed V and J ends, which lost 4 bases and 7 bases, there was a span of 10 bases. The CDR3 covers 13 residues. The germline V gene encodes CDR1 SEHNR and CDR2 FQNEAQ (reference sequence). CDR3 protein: CASSSPGVGELFF. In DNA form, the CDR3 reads TGTGCCAGCAGCTCGCCTGGAGTCGGGGAGCTGTTTTTT.

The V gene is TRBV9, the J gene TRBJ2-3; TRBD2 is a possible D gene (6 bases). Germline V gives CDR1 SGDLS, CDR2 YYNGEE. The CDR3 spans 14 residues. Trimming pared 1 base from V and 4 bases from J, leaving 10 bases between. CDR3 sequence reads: CASSVRLGADTQYF. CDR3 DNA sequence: TGTGCCAGCAGCGTACGACTAGGGGCAGATACGCAGTATTTT.

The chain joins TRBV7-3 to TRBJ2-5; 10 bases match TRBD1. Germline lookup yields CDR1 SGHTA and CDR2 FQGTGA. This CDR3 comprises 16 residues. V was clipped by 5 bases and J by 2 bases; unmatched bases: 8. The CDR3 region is CASSRQGTGAQETQYF. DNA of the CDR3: TGTGCCAGCAGCCGCCAGGGGACAGGGGCACAAGAGACCCAGTACTTC.

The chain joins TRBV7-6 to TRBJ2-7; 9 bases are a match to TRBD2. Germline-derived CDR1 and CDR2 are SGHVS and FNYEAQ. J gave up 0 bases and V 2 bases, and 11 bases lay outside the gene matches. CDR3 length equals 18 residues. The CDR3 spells CASSLFLGGRGSSYEQYF. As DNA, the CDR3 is TGTGCCAGCAGCTTATTCCTTGGCGGGAGGGGGTCCTCCTACGAGCAGTACTTC.

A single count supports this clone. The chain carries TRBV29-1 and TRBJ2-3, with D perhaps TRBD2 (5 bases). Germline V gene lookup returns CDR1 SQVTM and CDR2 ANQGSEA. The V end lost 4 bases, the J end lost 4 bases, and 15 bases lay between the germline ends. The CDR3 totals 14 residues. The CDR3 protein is CSVVWNWTPDTQYF. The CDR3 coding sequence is TGCAGCGTTGTCTGGAACTGGACTCCAGATACGCAGTATTTT.

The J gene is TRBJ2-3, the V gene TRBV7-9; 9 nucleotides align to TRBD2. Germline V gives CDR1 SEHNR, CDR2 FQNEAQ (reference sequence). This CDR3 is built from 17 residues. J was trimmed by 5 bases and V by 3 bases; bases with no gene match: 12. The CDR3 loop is CASSLYRLAVLGDTQYF. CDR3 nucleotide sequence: TGTGCCAGCAGCTTGTACAGACTAGCGGTCCTGGGAGATACGCAGTATTTT.

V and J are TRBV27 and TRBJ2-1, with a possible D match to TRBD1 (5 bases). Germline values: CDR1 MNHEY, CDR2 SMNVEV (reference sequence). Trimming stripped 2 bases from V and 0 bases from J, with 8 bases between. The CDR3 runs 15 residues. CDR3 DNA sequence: TGTGCCAGCAGTTTAGGGGCTAGCTCCTACAATGAGCAGTTCTTC. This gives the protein CASSLGASSYNEQFF.

In DNA form, the CDR3 reads TGTGCCAGCAGTTCTACCTACTCCCCCGGCACTGAAGCTTTCTTT. Translation: CASSSTYSPGTEAFF. This rearrangement joins TRBV27 to TRBJ1-1; D call uncertain. The CDR3 is made up of 15 amino acids. CDR1 is MNHEY, CDR2 SMNVEV, per germline (reference sequence). Trimming shortened V by 4 bases and J by 4 bases, and 16 bases separated the two germline ends.